This entry features one T cell receptor (beta chain) sequence. The target of this receptor is not known. Base quality data are lacking; no much larger clone is found one base away. The collaborating institutions used their own protocols to collect whole blood in K2EDTA tubes. Collaborator samples were shipped for TCRbeta analysis as frozen whole blood, isolated PBMCs, or DNA extracted from either sample type. From the cysteine through the phenylalanine, the CDR3 covers 16 amino acids. Only CDR3 DNA is held: 48 bases, read in frame from base 1. The germline V gene sets CDR1 to MGHRA and CDR2 to YSYEKL. V loses 3 bases, J loses 2 bases, and the germline ends lie 15 bases apart. TCRbeta CDR3 regions were amplified from genomic DNA by means of the immunoSEQ Assay, a bias-controlled multiplex PCR. On the study's bioinformatics: Within the assay, amplification of reference gene primers was used to estimate how many nucleated cells each sample contained. To quantify the absolute abundance of each unique TCRbeta CDR3 rearrangement, sequence reads were collapsed and filtered. For each sample, productive Simpson clonality was calculated by taking the square root of Simpson's diversity index across productive rearrangements. In its TCRdb copy, this immuneACCESS table keeps in-frame sequences only and misses some clones. Where compared with another copy, unresolved V genes explain less than half of these, and the others have no known cause. The V and J calls and clone size were taken over from that table, and D and trimming were inferred from the DNA. The sample table shows roughly 150,000 clones, and about 86% are seen once. The ten largest clones take up approximately 11% of the sample.

This sample is part of a study of blood T cell repertoires in COVID-19 (dated by TCRdb to 2019 to 2021). With regard to the full study: Samples covering the acute and convalescent phases of COVID-19 were provided by collaborators in the United States, Italy and Spain. The material from the prospective study consisted of cDNA or gDNA derived from T cells, B-cell-depleted T cells, or PBMCs. Subjects who had been exposed to COVID-19, were actively infected with it, or had recovered from it provided the deeply sampled blood TCRbeta repertoires that made up the dataset. The repertoires were released in a freely available public database intended as a resource for research on the immune response to SARS-CoV-2. Samples came from the ongoing ImmuneRACE study (first 160 participants) plus 1,254 subjects from 6 global collaborators. The sample metadata nearly always contained a de-identified subject ID, COVID-19 status, age in years and sex. Where available, HLA class I and class II types were taken from metadata supplied by the sample provider and were not determined by assay-based typing.

Broad study findings and their caveats: How much clinical and demographic metadata was included differed by source and by participant, and the metadata was provided uncurated.

The sequence was collected from a man aged 65-85 years with active or convalescent COVID-19. Recombination connected TRBV4-1 to TRBJ2-3, and possibly TRBD2, on 6 matching bases. Sequenced: peripheral blood. The CDR3 protein: CASSQASSGLTDTQYF. Read as DNA, the sequence is TGCGCCAGCAGCCAGGCAAGTAGCGGCCTCACAGATACGCAGTATTTT.